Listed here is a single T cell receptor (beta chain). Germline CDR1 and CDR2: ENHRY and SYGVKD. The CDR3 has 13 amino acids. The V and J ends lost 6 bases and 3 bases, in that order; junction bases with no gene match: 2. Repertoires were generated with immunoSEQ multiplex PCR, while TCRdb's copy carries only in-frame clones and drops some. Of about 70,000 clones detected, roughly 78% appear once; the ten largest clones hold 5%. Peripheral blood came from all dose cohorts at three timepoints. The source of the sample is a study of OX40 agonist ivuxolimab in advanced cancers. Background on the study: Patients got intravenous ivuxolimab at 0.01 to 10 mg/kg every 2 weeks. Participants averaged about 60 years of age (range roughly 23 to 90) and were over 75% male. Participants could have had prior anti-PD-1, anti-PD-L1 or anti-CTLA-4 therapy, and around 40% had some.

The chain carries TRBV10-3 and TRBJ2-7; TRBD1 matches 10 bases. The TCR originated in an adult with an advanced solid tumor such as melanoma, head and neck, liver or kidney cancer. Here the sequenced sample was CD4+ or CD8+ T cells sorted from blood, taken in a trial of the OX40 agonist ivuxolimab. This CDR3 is CAIRGTGDYEQYF. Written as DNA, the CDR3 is TGTGCCATCAGAGGGACAGGGGACTACGAGCAGTACTTC.